This TCR beta chain comes out of a study of blood T cell repertoires in COVID-19. At the level of the study: Some COVID-19 samples were acute and others convalescent; all came from the United States, Italy and Spain. In each case, the material was cDNA or gDNA derived from T cells, B-cell-depleted T cells, or PBMCs.

V lost 8 bases and J lost 7, with 14 bases in between. CDR3 size: 13 residues. Per the germline V gene, CDR1 is MDHEN and CDR2 is SYDVKM. Original methodology: Reference gene primer amplification gave nucleated cell count estimates. Method: immunoSEQ multiplex PCR; TCRdb's copy keeps in-frame clones and lacks some. That table gives V, J and clone size, and the DNA gave D and trimming. The table records about 160,000 clones, roughly 85% of them present only once. What was sequenced was peripheral blood. The TCR sequence derives from a woman aged 45-60 years with COVID-19, enrolled during active disease. The V call is TRBV28, the J call TRBJ1-4, with D perhaps TRBD1 (6 bases). The CDR3 spells CASGSGGGEKLFF. The CDR3 region has the DNA TGTGCCAGCGGCTCTGGGGGCGGTGAAAAACTGTTTTTT.